This T cell receptor (beta chain) is drawn from a study of T cell responses to AZD1222 COVID-19 vaccine. This CDR3 has 15 amino acids. CDR1 MNHEY and CDR2 SVGEGT come from the germline V gene. The ends lost 3 bases at V and 3 bases at J; junction bases unmatched: 6. Data came from immunoSEQ multiplex PCR; TCRdb stores just in-frame clones and leaves some out. This sample has 95,000 to 150,000 clones; 88% occur once, and the top ten carry 4% to 5.5%. The sample was peripheral blood, taken on day 0 of AZD1222 vaccination. The TCR comes from an adult in good health. The chain combines TRBV6-2 or TRBV6-3 with TRBJ2-5, with 8 bases aligning to TRBD2. This chain's CDR3 is CASSYTGLGEETQYF. The DNA for the CDR3 is TGTGCCAGCAGTTATACGGGACTAGGGGAAGAGACCCAGTACTTC.